This T cell receptor beta chain was identified during a study of shared clonotypes between healthy human individuals. Study-wide points: A limitation of the genetic and exposure-history diversity represented arose from few donors. Non-shared clonotypes displayed generation probabilities falling below those of clonotypes present in all four donors. Among four donors, roughly 5% of naive CD4 clonotypes were found in common. Naive subsets generally exceeded memory subsets in estimated richness.

Trimming took off 4 bases at V and 2 bases at J, with 4 bases between the two ends. Germline V gives CDR1 MNHNY, CDR2 SVGAGI (reference sequence). This CDR3 is 12 amino acids long. Profiling relied on immunoSEQ multiplex PCR, and the TCRdb table lists in-frame clones only, not all of them. The repertoire consists of about 2 million clones, with 95% occurring once and the leading ten covering 0.13%. The sample holds a few counts of this clone. What it recognizes is unknown. Other DNA sequences in this specimen translate into the identical CDR3. Sequenced sample: naive CD4+ T cells sorted from blood. Documented subset: CD45RA+ positively selected. The chain links TRBV6-6 to TRBJ2-3, with D unclear. The clonotype originates from a man between 18 and 35 years old in good health. The CDR3 sequence: CASSSDTDTQYF. As DNA, the CDR3 is TGTGCCAGCAGTTCAGACACAGATACGCAGTATTTT.